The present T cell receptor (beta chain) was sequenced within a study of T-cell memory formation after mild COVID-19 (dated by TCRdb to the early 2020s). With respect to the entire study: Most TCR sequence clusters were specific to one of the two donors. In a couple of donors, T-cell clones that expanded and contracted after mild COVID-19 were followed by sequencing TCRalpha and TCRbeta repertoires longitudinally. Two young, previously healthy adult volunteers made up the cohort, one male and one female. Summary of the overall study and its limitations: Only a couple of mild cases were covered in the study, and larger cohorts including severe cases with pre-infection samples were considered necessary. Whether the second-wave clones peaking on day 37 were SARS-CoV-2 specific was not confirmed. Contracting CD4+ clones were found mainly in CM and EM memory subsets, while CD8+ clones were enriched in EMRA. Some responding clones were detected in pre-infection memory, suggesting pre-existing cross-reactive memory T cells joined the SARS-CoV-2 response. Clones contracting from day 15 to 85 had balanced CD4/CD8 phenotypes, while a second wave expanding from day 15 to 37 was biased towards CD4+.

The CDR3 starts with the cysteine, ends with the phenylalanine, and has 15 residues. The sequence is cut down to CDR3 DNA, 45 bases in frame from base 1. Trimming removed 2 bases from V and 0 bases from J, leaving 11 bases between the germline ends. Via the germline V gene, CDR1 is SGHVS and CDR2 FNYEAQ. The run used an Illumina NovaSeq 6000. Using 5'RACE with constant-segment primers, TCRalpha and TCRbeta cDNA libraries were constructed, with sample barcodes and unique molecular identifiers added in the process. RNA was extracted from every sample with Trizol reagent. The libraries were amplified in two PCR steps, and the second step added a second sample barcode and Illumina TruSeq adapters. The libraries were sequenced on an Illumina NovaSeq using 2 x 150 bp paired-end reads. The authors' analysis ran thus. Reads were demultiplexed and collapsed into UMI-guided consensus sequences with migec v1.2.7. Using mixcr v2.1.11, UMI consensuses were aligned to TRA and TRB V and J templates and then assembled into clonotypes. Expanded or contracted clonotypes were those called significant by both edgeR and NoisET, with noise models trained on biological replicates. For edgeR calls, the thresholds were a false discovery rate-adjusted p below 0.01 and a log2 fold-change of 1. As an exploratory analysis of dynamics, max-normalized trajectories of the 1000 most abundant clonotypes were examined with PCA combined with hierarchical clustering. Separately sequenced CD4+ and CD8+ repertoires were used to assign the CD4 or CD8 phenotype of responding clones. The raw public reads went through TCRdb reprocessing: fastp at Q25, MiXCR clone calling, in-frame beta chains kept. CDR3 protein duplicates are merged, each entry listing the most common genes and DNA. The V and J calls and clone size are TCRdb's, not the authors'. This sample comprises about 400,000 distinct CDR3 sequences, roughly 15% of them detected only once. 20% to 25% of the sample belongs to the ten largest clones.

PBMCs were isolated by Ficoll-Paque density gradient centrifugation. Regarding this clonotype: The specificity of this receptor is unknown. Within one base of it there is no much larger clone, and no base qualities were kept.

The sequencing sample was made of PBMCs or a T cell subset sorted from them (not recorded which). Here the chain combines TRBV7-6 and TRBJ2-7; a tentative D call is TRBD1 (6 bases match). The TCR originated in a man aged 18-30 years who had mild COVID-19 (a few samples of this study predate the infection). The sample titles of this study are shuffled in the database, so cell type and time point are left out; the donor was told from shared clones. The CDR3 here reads CASSLTGTPSYEQYF. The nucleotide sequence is TGTGCCAGCAGCTTAACAGGGACCCCCTCCTACGAGCAGTACTTC.